This TCR beta chain stems from a study of technical replicates of blood from several donors. The CDR3 contains 16 residues. In germline, CDR1 is SGHVS, CDR2 FQNEAQ. The V and J ends lost 5 bases and 0 bases, in that order; junction bases with no gene match: 7. This clone was seen just once. Produced via immunoSEQ multiplex PCR; TCRdb's table is partial and in-frame only. There are 100,000 or so clones in the sample; about 94% occur only once, and roughly 0.24% lies in the top ten. The chain recombines TRBV7-8 with TRBJ1-5, with TRBD1 identical over 7 bases. The receptor was isolated from a human donor in good health. The material sequenced was T cells isolated from PBMCs. The CDR3 sequence is CASSQSQGTSNQPQHF. CDR3 nucleotides: TGTGCCAGCAGCCAATCACAGGGGACTAGCAATCAGCCCCAGCATTTT. The full variable domain, with the rest looked up from reference TRBV7-8 and TRBJ1-5, is GAGVSQSPRYKVAKRGQDVALRCDPISGHVSLFWYQQALGQGPEFLTYFQNEAQLDKSGLPSDRFFAERPEGSVSTLKIQRTQQEDSAVYLCASSQSQGTSNQPQHFGDGTRLSIL.